This note documents a single T cell receptor beta chain sequence. This sample was included in a study of blood T cells in healthy people across ages. This CDR3 is 10 amino acids long. The second PCR ran roughly 7 to 11 cycles with a sample-barcoded 5' primer and J-beta primers. TCRdb independently ran MiXCR on the 5' RACE reads; one entry per CDR3 protein. Of approximately 670,000 distinct CDR3 sequences listed, 40% to 45% were seen once; the top ten hold about 32%. The receptor comes from an elderly man in good health. Sequencing input: blood. The chain employs TRBV21-1 and TRBJ2-7. TRBV21-1 is termed a pseudogene. Here the CDR3 DNA reads TGTGCCAGCGAGGTCCACGAGCAGTACTTC. It codes for CASEVHEQYF.